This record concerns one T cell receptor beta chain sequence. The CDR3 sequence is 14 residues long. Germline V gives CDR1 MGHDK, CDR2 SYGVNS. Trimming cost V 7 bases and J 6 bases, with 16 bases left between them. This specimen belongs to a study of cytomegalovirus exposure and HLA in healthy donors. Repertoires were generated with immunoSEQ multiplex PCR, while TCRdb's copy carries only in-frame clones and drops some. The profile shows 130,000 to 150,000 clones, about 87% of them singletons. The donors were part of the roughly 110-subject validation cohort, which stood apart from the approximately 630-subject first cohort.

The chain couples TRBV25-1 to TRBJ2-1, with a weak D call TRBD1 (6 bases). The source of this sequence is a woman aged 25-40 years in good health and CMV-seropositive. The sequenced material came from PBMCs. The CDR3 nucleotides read TGTGCCAGCAAAACAATGACAGGCCTCAATGAGCAGTTCTTC. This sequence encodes CASKTMTGLNEQFF.